This T cell receptor beta chain derives from a study of blood T cell repertoires in COVID-19. Produced via immunoSEQ multiplex PCR; TCRdb's table is partial and in-frame only. Of fewer than 300,000 clones listed, around 89% are singletons. Germline loops: CDR1 SEHNR, CDR2 FQNEAQ (reference sequence). The CDR3 extends over 12 amino acids. The V and J ends lost 5 bases and 6 bases respectively, with 10 bases between them. This TCR was sampled from a woman aged 40-49 years with acute COVID-19. The V and J genes are TRBV7-9 and TRBJ1-2, with a weak D call TRBD1 (5 bases). The sample was PBMCs or T cells enriched from blood (not recorded which). CDR3 region: CASSPSGDGYTF. The CDR3 nucleotides read TGTGCCAGCAGCCCCTCGGGGGATGGCTACACCTTC.